These 16 T cell receptor beta chains share one sample of origin, sequenced in a study of somatic mutations in cytotoxic T cells in rheumatoid arthritis. Measured with immunoSEQ multiplex PCR; TCRdb has only the in-frame clones, and not every one. The sample shows approximately 11,000 clones, about 68% of them seen only once. The sequencing input was CD8+ T cells sorted from blood. All receptors come from a man aged 70-80 years in good health.

V gene TRBV2 combines with J gene TRBJ2-1, with D perhaps TRBD2 (6 bases). The germline V gene encodes CDR1 SNHLY and CDR2 FYNNEI. This CDR3 region has 15 residues. Deletions cut 3 bases from V and 8 bases from J, with 17 bases between. CDR3 protein: CASSEPGVNADEQFF. In DNA, the CDR3 is TGTGCCAGCAGTGAGCCGGGAGTAAATGCGGATGAGCAGTTCTTC.

The chain couples TRBV4-1 to TRBJ2-3; no clear D. The CDR3 is 14 residues long. Looked up from germline, CDR1 is MGHRA and CDR2 is YSYEKL. Trimming shortened V by 3 bases and J by 3 bases, and 10 bases separated the two germline ends. The CDR3 coding sequence is TGCGCCAGCAGCCATGGGGTCGGGACAGATACGCAGTATTTT. It is translated as CASSHGVGTDTQYF.

The chain recombines TRBV7-9 with TRBJ2-1; D might be TRBD1 (6 bases). V lost 2 bases to trimming and J lost 4 bases, with 12 bases between them. CDR1 SEHNR and CDR2 FQNEAQ come from the germline V gene (reference sequence). The CDR3 consists of 15 residues. CDR3 region: CASSLQGNLYNEQFF. DNA of the CDR3: TGTGCCAGCAGCTTACAGGGGAATTTGTACAATGAGCAGTTCTTC.

J is TRBJ2-1 and V is TRBV11-2; the D gene is possibly TRBD2 (6 bases). The V end was cut by 3 bases, the J end by 2 bases, with 14 bases between. This CDR3 region has 16 residues. Germline lookup yields CDR1 SGHAT and CDR2 FQNNGV. CDR3 region: CASSLTRYVPYNEQFF. Written as DNA, the CDR3 is TGTGCCAGCAGCTTGACTAGATATGTACCCTACAATGAGCAGTTCTTC.

The V gene is TRBV7-9, the J gene TRBJ2-1; 7 bases fit TRBD1. J gave up 1 base and V 4 bases, and 4 bases lay outside the gene matches. CDR1 SEHNR and CDR2 FQNEAQ come from the germline V gene (reference sequence). The CDR3 runs 15 residues. CDR3: CASSSEDRSYNEQFF. Written as DNA, the CDR3 is TGTGCCAGCAGCTCGGAGGACAGGTCCTACAATGAGCAGTTCTTC.

This clone was picked up one time. The chain links TRBV19 to TRBJ2-7; possibly TRBD2 for D (6 bases). The germline V gene encodes CDR1 LNHDA and CDR2 SQIVND (reference sequence). Trimming took 3 bases from V and 2 from J, leaving 14 bases between them. There are 15 residues in the CDR3. The chain's CDR3 is CASSMESGLTYEQYF. In nucleotides, the CDR3 is TGTGCCAGTAGTATGGAATCAGGACTAACCTACGAGCAGTACTTC. Using reference TRBV19 and TRBJ2-7 for the parts outside the CDR3, the full variable domain is DGGITQSPKYLFRKEGQNVTLSCEQNLNHDAMYWYRQDPGQGLRLIYYSQIVNDFQKGDIAEGYSVSREKKESFPLTVTSAQKNPTAFYLCASSMESGLTYEQYFGPGTRLTVT.

The rearrangement uses TRBV2 and TRBJ1-1; 9 bases are shared with TRBD1. CDR1 SNHLY and CDR2 FYNNEI come from the germline V gene. The length of the CDR3 is 13 residues. J was trimmed by 3 bases and V by 9 bases; bases with no gene match: 5. The CDR3 region has the DNA TGTGCCAGAAGGGGACAGGGTCACACTGAAGCTTTCTTT. It yields the protein CARRGQGHTEAFF.

V usage is TRBV4-1 and J usage is TRBJ1-5; 7 bases align to TRBD1. The CDR3 spans 18 residues. Losses at the gene ends were 0 bases for V and 2 bases for J; bases not matched to a gene: 10. Germline CDR1 and CDR2: MGHRA and YSYEKL. CDR3 in DNA: TGCGCCAGCAGCCAAGAATCTACAGTAGGGACAGGCAATCAGCCCCAGCATTTT. Translating gives CASSQESTVGTGNQPQHF.

This clone was found once. The chain links TRBV9 to TRBJ2-3; 11 positions agree with TRBD2. Germline lookup yields CDR1 SGDLS and CDR2 YYNGEE. The trim removed 7 bases at V and 2 bases at J, leaving 6 bases unmatched. The CDR3 totals 15 residues. In nucleotides, the CDR3 is TGTGCCAGCGCTGGGACTAGCGGTTTCACAGATACGCAGTATTTT. Its translation: CASAGTSGFTDTQYF.

The CDR3 region has the DNA TGCGCCAGCAGGCCCGGGACTCTATACGAGCAGTACTTC. Residues: CASRPGTLYEQYF. The V call is TRBV10-2, the J call TRBJ2-7; TRBD2 might be the D (6 bases). In germline, CDR1 is WSHSY, CDR2 SAAADI. The V end lost 6 bases, the J end lost 4 bases, and 13 bases lay between the germline ends. The CDR3 runs to 13 residues.

The V gene is TRBV5-1, the J gene TRBJ2-1, with a tentative D call TRBD2 (5 bases). V shed 3 bases and J shed 5 bases, with 6 bases lying between them. The CDR3 runs to 12 residues. The germline V gene encodes CDR1 SGHRS and CDR2 YFSETQ. The CDR3 is CASSWENNEQFF. The CDR3 DNA follows: TGCGCCAGCAGCTGGGAGAACAATGAGCAGTTCTTC.

The CDR3 region is CASSQVGTRMAQYF. CDR3 in DNA: TGTGCCAGCAGCCAAGTTGGCACCAGAATGGCCCAGTACTTC. J is TRBJ2-5 and V is TRBV14, with D unclear. The CDR3 runs to 14 residues. Trimming took 1 base from V and 9 from J, leaving 15 bases between them. Germline CDR1 SGHDN, CDR2 FVKESK. Together with reference TRBV14 and TRBJ2-5, the CDR3 gives the full variable domain: EAGVTQFPSHSVIEKGQTVTLRCDPISGHDNLYWYRRVMGKEIKFLLHFVKESKQDESGMPNNRFLAERTGGTYSTLKVQPAELEDSGVYFCASSQVGTRMAQYFGPGTRLLVL.

This chain's CDR3 is CASSEARRLNTEAFF. DNA for the CDR3: TGTGCCAGCAGTGAGGCCAGGAGATTGAACACTGAAGCTTTCTTT. The rearrangement links TRBV2 to TRBJ1-1; D remains ambiguous. Trimming left V 3 bases short and J 0 bases short, with 11 bases between. The CDR3 totals 15 residues. CDR1 SNHLY and CDR2 FYNNEI come from the germline V gene.

This chain's CDR3 is CASTPTSNTGELFF. CDR3 nucleotide sequence: TGTGCCAGCACCCCGACTTCGAACACCGGGGAGCTGTTTTTT. The genes are TRBV11-2 and TRBJ2-2, with D uncertain. The V and J ends lost 7 bases and 0 bases respectively, with 9 bases between them. This CDR3 is 14 amino acids long. The germline V gene has CDR1 SGHAT and CDR2 FQNNGV.

V and J are TRBV19 and TRBJ1-2; the D is unclear. Trimming took 5 bases from V and 5 from J, leaving 9 bases between them. CDR1 is LNHDA and CDR2 is SQIVND in the germline V gene (reference sequence). The CDR3 is 12 amino acids. CDR3 sequence (DNA): TGTGCCAGTAGTCCCGGACTATATGGCTACACCTTC. This sequence encodes CASSPGLYGYTF.

J is TRBJ2-7 and V is TRBV7-9; TRBD1 might be the D (5 bases). The V end was cut by 0 bases, the J end by 7 bases, with 10 bases between. This CDR3 region has 13 residues. Germline values: CDR1 SEHNR, CDR2 FQNEAQ (reference sequence). In DNA form, the CDR3 reads TGTGCCAGCAGCTTAGCCCAGGGATGGGAGCAGTACTTC. It yields the protein CASSLAQGWEQYF.